This TCR beta chain was recovered during a study of cytomegalovirus exposure and HLA in healthy donors. Points from the study as a whole: Listed as cytomegalovirus-associated were roughly 180 TCR beta chains. Segments of the TCR beta V type were, in most cases, productive about 87% or about 30% of the time in an earlier analysis.

This clone has just one count. Its cognate antigen is unknown. At one boundary the junction diverges from the germline segment, which might be a read error. The PCR made use of 60 Vbeta and 13 Jbeta primers. Data came from immunoSEQ multiplex PCR; TCRdb stores just in-frame clones and leaves some out. Of about 140,000 clones in the sample, about 74% are singletons; the top ten hold 2.5% to 3.5%. The germline V gene encodes CDR1 SEHNR and CDR2 FQNEAQ (reference sequence). The CDR3 loop spans 12 amino acids. The receptor comes from a man aged 35 to 55 in good health and CMV-seronegative. The chain employs TRBV7-9 and TRBJ2-7; D gene uncertain. Specimen: PBMCs. CDR3 in DNA: TGTTCCAGCAGCCGTATTCCCTACGAGCAGTACTTC. Its protein product is CSSSRIPYEQYF.